This entry lists 11 T cell receptor beta chains sequenced from one sample in a study of T cells after yellow fever vaccination. TCRdb analysed the 5' RACE reads with MiXCR anew, one entry per CDR3 protein. The sample yields about 53,000 distinct CDR3 sequences, approximately 7% seen once. The specimen was CD8+ T cells sorted from PBMCs, collected on the day of the first yellow fever vaccination. These TCRs come from a man aged 18 to 30 who received the YFV17D yellow fever vaccine.

The chain recombines TRBV11-2 with TRBJ1-2; D is uncertain. Germline V gene lookup returns CDR1 SGHAT and CDR2 FQNNGV. CDR3 length: 16 amino acids. Deletions cut 1 base from V and 4 bases from J, with 16 bases between. The CDR3 coding sequence is TGTGCCAGCAGCTTAGGGCCGGCACCTAGTTTCTATGGCTACACCTTC. Encoded protein: CASSLGPAPSFYGYTF. Full variable domain (rest looked up from reference TRBV11-2 and TRBJ1-2): EAGVAQSPRYKIIEKRQSVAFWCNPISGHATLYWYQQILGQGPKLLIQFQNNGVVDDSQLPKDRFSAERLKGVDSTLKIQPAKLEDSAVYLCASSLGPAPSFYGYTFGSGTRLTVV.

V usage is TRBV6-5 and J usage is TRBJ1-1, with D possibly being TRBD1 (5 bases). This CDR3 is built from 14 residues. CDR1 and CDR2 from the germline V gene are MNHEY and SVGAGI. Trimming pared 0 bases from V and 6 bases from J, leaving 11 bases between. In DNA, the CDR3 is TGTGCCAGCAGTTACTCGAAATGGGGGGCTGAAGCTTTCTTT. The encoded protein is CASSYSKWGAEAFF.

The chain carries TRBV6-4 and TRBJ2-1; 11 nucleotides line up with TRBD2. The CDR3 spans 14 residues. V lost 5 bases and J lost 7; bases outside the gene matches: 4. Germline-derived CDR1 and CDR2 are MRHNA and SNTAGT. The CDR3 DNA follows: TGTGCCAGCAGTACTAGCGGGGGCCTAAATGAGCAGTTCTTC. Translating gives CASSTSGGLNEQFF.

This rearrangement joins TRBV11-2 to TRBJ1-1; D remains unclear. Germline CDR1 SGHAT, CDR2 FQNNGV. CDR3 length: 12 amino acids. Trimming took off 5 bases at V and 10 bases at J, with 14 bases between the two ends. CDR3 in DNA: TGTGCCAGCAGCATGGGCCGGGAGAGAGCTTTCTTT. Amino acid sequence: CASSMGRERAFF.

The chain employs TRBV15 and TRBJ2-7; maybe TRBD2 (6 bases). This CDR3 region has 16 residues. Trimming pared 4 bases from V and 5 bases from J, leaving 21 bases between. Per germline, CDR1 LNHNV and CDR2 YYDKDF (reference sequence). Here the CDR3 DNA reads TGTGCCACCAGCAATGATAGGGACCGGGGGTCCCACGAGCAGTACTTC. Translation gives CATSNDRDRGSHEQYF. The full variable domain, in which reference TRBV15 and TRBJ2-7 provide the parts outside the CDR3, is DAMVIQNPRYQVTQFGKPVTLSCSQTLNHNVMYWYQQKSSQAPKLLFHYYDKDFNNEADTPDNFQSRRPNTSFCFLDIRSPGLGDTAMYLCATSNDRDRGSHEQYFGPGTRLTVT.

The table lists this clonotype with a few counts. The chain is built from TRBV6-1 and TRBJ2-5, with a tentative D call TRBD2 (6 bases). The CDR3 has 14 residues. Trimming cost V 7 bases and J 0 bases, with 12 bases left between them. Germline lookup yields CDR1 MNHNS and CDR2 SASEGT. DNA of the CDR3: TGTGCCAGCACAACCTGGGGGGACCAAGAGACCCAGTACTTC. Protein: CASTTWGDQETQYF.

At least ten counts were recorded for this clonotype. The chain joins TRBV4-3 to TRBJ2-3; D gene ambiguous. The CDR3 totals 15 residues. Trimming took off 1 base at V and 0 bases at J, with 8 bases between the two ends. The germline CDR1 and CDR2 sequences are LGHNA and YSLEER. The CDR3 nucleotides are TGCGCCAGCAGCCAAGCGGCGTTCAGCACAGATACGCAGTATTTT. Protein sequence: CASSQAAFSTDTQYF.

Notes on this clonotype: This sequence may be a read error, since a much larger clone differs from it by one base. This chain uses TRBV4-1 with TRBJ1-2, with unresolved D. The CDR3 has 15 amino acids. The V gene's germline CDR1 is MGHRA and CDR2 YSYEKL. Between the trimmed V and J ends, which lost 1 base and 1 base, there was a span of 10 bases. The DNA for the CDR3 is TGCGCCAGCAGCCAAGCTACAGTATATAACTATGGCTACACCTTC. This encodes CASSQATVYNYGYTF.

This clonotype appeared a few times. This chain uses TRBV25-1 with TRBJ2-5, with 8 bases identical to TRBD2. The CDR3 has 17 residues. Per germline, CDR1 MGHDK and CDR2 SYGVNS. J was trimmed by 0 bases and V by 7 bases; bases with no gene match: 13. CDR3 sequence: CASNPLQSSGYQETQYF. The CDR3 nucleotides are TGTGCCAGCAACCCCCTCCAATCTAGCGGGTACCAAGAGACCCAGTACTTC.

This clonotype was seen a handful of times. The V and J genes are TRBV6-5 and TRBJ1-1; D is uncertain. The germline CDR1 and CDR2 sequences are MNHEY and SVGAGI. The CDR3 contains 11 residues. The germline V and J ends were trimmed by 6 bases and 5 bases, with 7 bases remaining between them. The CDR3 DNA reads as TGTGCCAGCAGAACGGTGACTGAAGCTTTCTTT. Protein: CASRTVTEAFF.

The CDR3 here is CASSSSGRWEQFF. The DNA of the CDR3 is TGTGCCAGCAGTTCCTCGGGACGCTGGGAGCAGTTCTTC. The chain links TRBV12-3 or TRBV12-4 to TRBJ2-1, with D perhaps assigned TRBD1 or TRBD2 (5 bases each). Deletions cut 4 bases from V and 10 bases from J, with 14 bases between. The CDR3 is 13 residues long.